A single T cell receptor beta chain is shown here with its context. The antigen remains undetermined. This CDR3 comprises 15 residues. The V end was cut by 2 bases, the J end by 0 bases, with 10 bases between. Germline CDR1 is SGHNT and CDR2 is YYREEE (reference sequence). The record originates from a study of OX40 agonist ivuxolimab in advanced cancers. About the research overall: Administration of intravenous ivuxolimab to patients occurred every 2 weeks at 0.01 to 10 mg/kg. Patients in dose escalation had liver, melanoma, kidney or head and neck cancers. Findings and caveats of the study: Partly responding patients at 0.1-3.0 mg/kg showed some of the smallest clonal expansion.

Produced via immunoSEQ multiplex PCR; TCRdb's table is partial and in-frame only. The data hold some 33,000 clones, with roughly 89% observed a single time. The rearrangement links TRBV5-4 to TRBJ2-3; D might be TRBD1 (6 bases). The sample consisted of CD4+ or CD8+ T cells sorted from blood, taken in a trial of the OX40 agonist ivuxolimab. This clonotype was obtained from an adult with an advanced solid tumor such as melanoma, head and neck, liver or kidney cancer. CDR3 sequence: CASSLRDTSTDTQYF. Here the CDR3 DNA reads TGTGCCAGCAGCTTACGGGACACTAGCACAGATACGCAGTATTTT.